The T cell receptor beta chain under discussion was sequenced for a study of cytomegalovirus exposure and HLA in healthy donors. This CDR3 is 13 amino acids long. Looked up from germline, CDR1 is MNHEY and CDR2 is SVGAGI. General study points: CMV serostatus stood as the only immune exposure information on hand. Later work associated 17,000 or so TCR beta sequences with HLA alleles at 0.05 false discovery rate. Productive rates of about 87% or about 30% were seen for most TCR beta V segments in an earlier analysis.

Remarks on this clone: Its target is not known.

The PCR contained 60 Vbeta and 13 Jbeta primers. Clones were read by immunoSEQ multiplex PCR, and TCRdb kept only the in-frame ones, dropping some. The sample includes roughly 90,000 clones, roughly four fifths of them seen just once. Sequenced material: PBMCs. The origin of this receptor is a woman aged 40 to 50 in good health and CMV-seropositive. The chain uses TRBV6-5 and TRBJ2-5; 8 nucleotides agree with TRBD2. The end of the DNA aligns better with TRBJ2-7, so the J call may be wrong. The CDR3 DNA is TGTGCCAGCAGTTACAGCGGGAGTACCGAGCAGTACTTC. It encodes CASSYSGSTEQYF.